A single sample gave rise to the 20 T cell receptor beta chains below, sequenced in a study of T cell responses to AZD1222 COVID-19 vaccine. Data came from immunoSEQ multiplex PCR; TCRdb stores just in-frame clones and leaves some out. The repertoire holds about 100,000 clones, with 86% as singletons. This material consisted of peripheral blood, taken on day 0 of AZD1222 vaccination. The receptors were gathered from an adult in good health.

The gene calls are TRBV15 and TRBJ2-3; 8 positions agree with TRBD2. The CDR3 length is 16 residues. Germline lookup yields CDR1 LNHNV and CDR2 YYDKDF (reference sequence). Trimming at V came to 0 bases and at J to 6 bases, leaving 8 bases not matched to a gene. CDR3 bases: TGTGCCACCAGCAGAGATAGGGGCCGCGGGGGGGATACGCAGTATTTT. Encoded protein: CATSRDRGRGGDTQYF.

The gene calls are TRBV5-8 and TRBJ2-7; 9 bases are a match to TRBD1. Trimming removed 4 bases from V and 4 bases from J; junction bases left unmatched: 3. Germline V gene lookup returns CDR1 SGHTS and CDR2 YDEGEE. The CDR3 contains 13 residues. Here the CDR3 DNA reads TGTGCCAGCAGCCGGGACAGGGAATACGAGCAGTACTTC. Amino acid sequence: CASSRDREYEQYF.

The V and J genes are TRBV27 and TRBJ1-3; no firm D call. Trimming shortened V by 6 bases and J by 1 base, and 10 bases separated the two germline ends. The CDR3 spans 14 residues. Germline loops: CDR1 MNHEY, CDR2 SMNVEV (reference sequence). CDR3 sequence reads: CASRALGSGNTIYF. Written as DNA, the CDR3 is TGTGCCAGCAGGGCTTTGGGTTCTGGAAACACCATATATTTT.

The rearrangement links TRBV30 to TRBJ1-5; D might be TRBD1 (5 bases). The germline gives CDR1 GTSNPN, CDR2 SVGIG (reference sequence). There are 13 residues in the CDR3. Between the trimmed V and J ends, which lost 2 bases and 3 bases, there was a span of 8 bases. The CDR3 sequence: CAWSRGLNQPQHF. In DNA, the CDR3 is TGTGCCTGGAGTAGGGGCCTCAATCAGCCCCAGCATTTT. Full variable domain (outside the CDR3, taken from reference TRBV30 and TRBJ1-5): SQTIHQWPATLVQPVGSPLSLECTVEGTSNPNLYWYRQAAGRGLQLLFYSVGIGQISSEVPQNLSASRPQDRQFILSSKKLLLSDSGFYLCAWSRGLNQPQHFGDGTRLSIL.

This rearrangement joins TRBV7-2 to TRBJ2-5, with TRBD1 matching over 7 bases. The germline CDR1 and CDR2 sequences are SGHTA and FQGNSA. V shed 1 base and J 4 bases; nucleotides not matched to a gene: 9. This CDR3 comprises 16 residues. The CDR3 sequence: CASSLGAGGRAETQYF. CDR3 sequence (DNA): TGTGCCAGCAGCTTAGGGGCAGGGGGTAGGGCAGAGACCCAGTACTTC.

This clone has a handful of counts. This chain uses TRBV9 with TRBJ2-1, with D possibly being TRBD1 (6 bases). Between the trimmed V and J ends, which lost 4 bases and 6 bases, there was a span of 11 bases. This CDR3 contains 13 residues. Germline CDR1 is SGDLS and CDR2 is YYNGEE. CDR3 sequence reads: CASSYRDANEQFF. The CDR3 DNA is TGTGCCAGCAGCTACAGGGACGCCAATGAGCAGTTCTTC. The full variable domain, rest sourced from reference TRBV9 and TRBJ2-1, is DSGVTQTPKHLITATGQRVTLRCSPRSGDLSVYWYQQSLDQGLQFLIQYYNGEERAKGNILERFSAQQFPDLHSELNLSSLELGDSALYFCASSYRDANEQFFGPGTRLTVL.

The rearrangement joins TRBV15 to TRBJ2-1; tentatively, D is TRBD1 or TRBD2 (5 bases each). Germline CDR1 is LNHNV and CDR2 is YYDKDF (reference sequence). The CDR3 length is 15 residues. V gave up 5 bases and J gave up 4 bases, with 15 bases separating them. DNA of the CDR3: TGTGCCACCAGCGGGTCCGGGACCGTTTACAATGAGCAGTTCTTC. Its protein product is CATSGSGTVYNEQFF.

CDR3: CASSTDRDRDGYTF. Here the CDR3 DNA reads TGTGCCAGTAGTACTGACCGGGACAGGGATGGCTACACCTTC. This chain uses TRBV19 with TRBJ1-2; 9 positions match TRBD1. This CDR3 spans 14 amino acids. V was pared by 4 bases and J by 6 bases, with 6 bases of the junction left unmatched. Germline V gene data show CDR1 as LNHDA and CDR2 as SQIVND (reference sequence).

V and J are TRBV19 and TRBJ2-1, with D tentatively TRBD1 (5 bases). This CDR3 has 16 amino acids. V dropped 6 bases and J dropped 1 base, with 16 bases sitting between them. Germline V gene lookup returns CDR1 LNHDA and CDR2 SQIVND (reference sequence). CDR3 nucleotides: TGTGCCAGTAGGAGAGGCGACAGCCTATCCTACAATGAGCAGTTCTTC. Its protein is CASRRGDSLSYNEQFF.

This chain links TRBV5-1 with TRBJ2-1; 7 positions match TRBD2. The length of the CDR3 is 14 residues. The germline V gene encodes CDR1 SGHRS and CDR2 YFSETQ. J was trimmed by 9 bases and V by 2 bases; bases with no gene match: 8. Here the CDR3 DNA reads TGCGCCAGCAGCTTCAGTTTAGCTAGCGGTGAGCAGTTCTTC. Amino acids: CASSFSLASGEQFF.

This chain connects TRBV7-2 to TRBJ1-5; D perhaps matches TRBD1 (6 bases). Germline lookup yields CDR1 SGHTA and CDR2 FQGNSA. The V and J ends lost 5 bases and 0 bases respectively, with 14 bases between them. The CDR3 runs 16 residues. The CDR3 sequence: CASSPWTANSNQPQHF. The CDR3 DNA sequence: TGTGCCAGCAGCCCTTGGACAGCAAATAGCAATCAGCCCCAGCATTTT.

Points on this clone: Other DNA sequences of this sample code for an identical CDR3. This chain links TRBV28 with TRBJ1-2; 8 positions match TRBD1. The CDR3 runs 14 residues. Germline V gives CDR1 MDHEN, CDR2 SYDVKM. After removal of 3 bases from V and 8 bases from J, the junction contained 8 bases not matched to a gene. The CDR3 sequence is CASSFSGGAGGYTF. The CDR3 DNA reads TGTGCCAGCAGTTTCTCAGGGGGCGCAGGGGGCTACACCTTC.

The gene calls are TRBV5-6 and TRBJ2-7; TRBD2 is a possible D gene (7 bases). CDR3 length: 12 residues. Germline CDR1 and CDR2: SGHDT and YYEEEE. V lost 0 bases, J lost 10 bases, and 11 bases lay in between. CDR3 nucleotide sequence: TGTGCCAGCAGCTTGGTGGGGGGGCTACAGTACTTC. Its translation is CASSLVGGLQYF.

This sequence joins TRBV7-9 and TRBJ2-7; the match to TRBD1 covers 8 bases. The CDR3 runs to 15 residues. From germline, CDR1 is SEHNR and CDR2 FQNEAQ (reference sequence). J lost 0 bases, V lost 3 bases, and 4 bases had no gene match. The CDR3 DNA follows: TGTGCCAGCAGCTTGAGGACAGGGCACTCCTACGAGCAGTACTTC. This encodes CASSLRTGHSYEQYF.

This clone has just one count. V and J are TRBV5-1 and TRBJ2-7; D is unresolved. The germline V gene encodes CDR1 SGHRS and CDR2 YFSETQ. This CDR3 contains 15 residues. Trimming took off 1 base at V and 0 bases at J, with 11 bases between the two ends. CDR3 region: CASSLTARFSYEQYF. CDR3 in DNA: TGCGCCAGCAGCTTGACGGCACGATTCTCCTACGAGCAGTACTTC.

This rearrangement joins TRBV28 to TRBJ2-1; tentatively, D is TRBD1 or TRBD2 (5 bases each). This CDR3 spans 16 amino acids. The V and J ends lost 3 bases and 4 bases respectively, with 16 bases between them. The germline V gene encodes CDR1 MDHEN and CDR2 SYDVKM. The CDR3 spells CASSFSGARGYNEQFF. The DNA for the CDR3 is TGTGCCAGCAGTTTTTCCGGGGCAAGGGGATACAATGAGCAGTTCTTC.

The chain carries TRBV30 and TRBJ1-2; D is perhaps TRBD1 (5 bases). The CDR3 totals 14 residues. V dropped 6 bases and J dropped 5 bases, with 19 bases sitting between them. Germline V gives CDR1 GTSNPN, CDR2 SVGIG (reference sequence). CDR3 protein: CACPLAGVGYGYTF. For the CDR3, the DNA is TGTGCCTGTCCCCTGGCGGGGGTGGGGTATGGCTACACCTTC.

V and J are TRBV3-1 (or the pseudogene TRBV3-2) and TRBJ2-1; D is uncertain. The CDR3 is made up of 13 amino acids. Germline V gives CDR1 LGHDT, CDR2 YNNKEL (reference sequence). Trimming stripped 4 bases from V and 10 bases from J, with 14 bases between. The CDR3 DNA follows: TGTGCCAGCAGCCCCCAAAAGGTTTTGGAGCAGTTCTTC. This sequence encodes CASSPQKVLEQFF.

The V gene is TRBV28, the J gene TRBJ1-2; perhaps TRBD1 as D (5 bases). The CDR3 is 15 residues long. The V end was cut by 6 bases, the J end by 0 bases, with 14 bases between. From germline, CDR1 is MDHEN and CDR2 SYDVKM. The CDR3 nucleotides are TGTGCCAGCAGCCAGTGGGACCCAGCTAACTATGGCTACACCTTC. It is translated as CASSQWDPANYGYTF.

V and J are TRBV30 and TRBJ2-5; D possibly corresponds to TRBD2 (5 bases). The V gene lost 7 bases and the J gene lost 2 bases, with 11 bases spanning the gap. The CDR3 runs 12 residues. Per germline, CDR1 GTSNPN and CDR2 SVGIG (reference sequence). The CDR3 is CASSRGQETQYF. CDR3 nucleotide sequence: TGTGCCTCCTCCCGGGGACAAGAGACCCAGTACTTC. The variable domain in full, completed from reference TRBV30 and TRBJ2-5, reads SQTIHQWPATLVQPVGSPLSLECTVEGTSNPNLYWYRQAAGRGLQLLFYSVGIGQISSEVPQNLSASRPQDRQFILSSKKLLLSDSGFYLCASSRGQETQYFGPGTRLLVL.